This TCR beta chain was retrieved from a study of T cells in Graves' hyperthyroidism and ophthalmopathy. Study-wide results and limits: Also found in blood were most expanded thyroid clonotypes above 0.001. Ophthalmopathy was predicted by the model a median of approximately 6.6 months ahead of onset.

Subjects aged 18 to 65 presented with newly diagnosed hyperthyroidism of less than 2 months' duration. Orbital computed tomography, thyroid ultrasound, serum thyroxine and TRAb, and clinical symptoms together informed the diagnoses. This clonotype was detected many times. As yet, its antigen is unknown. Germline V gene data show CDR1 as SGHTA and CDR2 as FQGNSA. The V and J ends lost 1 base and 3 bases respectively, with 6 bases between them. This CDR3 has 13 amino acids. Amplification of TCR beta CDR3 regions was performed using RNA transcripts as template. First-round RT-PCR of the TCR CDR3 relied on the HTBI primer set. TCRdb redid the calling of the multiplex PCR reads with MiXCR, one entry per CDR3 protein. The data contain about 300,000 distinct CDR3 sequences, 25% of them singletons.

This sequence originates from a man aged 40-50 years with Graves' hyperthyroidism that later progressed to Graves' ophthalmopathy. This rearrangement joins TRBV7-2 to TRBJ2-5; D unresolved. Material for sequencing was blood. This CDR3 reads CASSLVVKETQYF. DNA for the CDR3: TGTGCCAGCAGCTTAGTAGTTAAAGAGACCCAGTACTTC.